This T cell receptor (beta chain) comes out of a study of persistence of HIV-infected CD4 T cells. Study-wide context: Isolated cells were CMV- and HIV-1 Gag-responding CD4+ T cells. Findings of the study overall: TCRbeta richness was lower in CMV- and Gag-responding cells than in anti-CD3/anti-CD28-responding cells.

An overlapping HIV-1 Gag peptide pool stimulated these cells at roughly 1 ug/peptide/mL. CD40L/CD69 double-negative CD45RO-high memory CD4+ T cells were collected. The immunoSEQ assay was version 4, run in survey mode. Sequencing was performed with immunoSEQ multiplex PCR; in TCRdb, only in-frame clones are kept and a portion is missing. The table records under 40,000 clones, roughly 82% of them present only once. The CDR3 is 15 amino acids. Trimming took 10 bases from V and 4 from J, leaving 19 bases between them. The germline gives CDR1 MNHNY, CDR2 SVGAGI (reference sequence). Comments on this clone: The antigen is unknown.

This chain uses TRBV6-6 with TRBJ2-2; D may be TRBD1 (5 bases). The TCR originated in an adult woman with HIV who was CMV-seropositive. The input for sequencing was CD4+ T cells sorted from PBMCs after approximately 18-hour stimulation, taken from a patient who received antiretroviral therapy. DNA of the CDR3: TGTGCCACTACCCTAGGGCAGGGCCGCACCGGGGAGCTGTTTTTT. Translated: CATTLGQGRTGELFF.